These 13 T cell receptor beta chains were all obtained from the same sample, sequenced in a study of beta chain features in type 1 diabetes (dated by TCRdb to 2016 to 2019). Summary of the overall study and its limitations: A moderate but significant shortening of TCRB CDR3 length was observed in type 1 diabetes patients in all four CD4+ subsets.

Receptor amplification or capture employed the immunoSEQ multiplex PCR assay. The entire isolated RNA was reverse transcribed using the High Capacity cDNA Reverse Transcription Kit, and thus expressed TCRB transcripts were sequenced. What TCRdb holds here is the immuneACCESS table cut down to in-frame rearrangements. Part of the clones is not present; checked against another copy, under half of the missing clones reflect an unresolved V gene, and the others are unexplained. Here the sample has roughly 260,000 clones; roughly 22% occur a single time. The top ten clonotypes cover 0.028% of the sample. What these receptors recognize is not known. Material: naive CD4+ T cells from blood. What the cell subset or site label conveys for this sample: true naive CD4+ T cells. The source is a woman aged 40 to 49 with type 1 diabetes.

V is TRBV7-2 and J is TRBJ2-7; TRBD2 matches 10 bases. After removal of 0 bases from V and 5 bases from J, the junction contained 4 bases not matched to a gene. The CDR3 sequence is 15 residues long. Germline V gene lookup returns CDR1 SGHTA and CDR2 FQGNSA. As DNA, the CDR3 is TGTGCCAGCAGCTTAGCTAGCGGGGGGCCCCACGAGCAGTACTTC. Protein sequence: CASSLASGGPHEQYF. Full variable domain (missing parts from reference TRBV7-2 and TRBJ2-7): GAGVSQSPSNKVTEKGKDVELRCDPISGHTALYWYRQSLGQGLEFLIYFQGNSAPDKSGLPSDRFSAERTGGSVSTLTIQRTQQEDSAVYLCASSLASGGPHEQYFGPGTRLTVT.

The chain carries TRBV6-4 and TRBJ2-1, with D maybe TRBD2 (6 bases). The CDR3 is 15 amino acids. The V gene's germline CDR1 is MRHNA and CDR2 SNTAGT. V was cut by 0 bases and J by 5 bases, with 11 bases left in between. As DNA, the CDR3 is TGTGCCAGCAGTGACTCCCACGGGAGAGACAATGAGCAGTTCTTC. Its protein product is CASSDSHGRDNEQFF.

This clone appeared a few times. V is TRBV18 and J is TRBJ1-2, with a tentative D call TRBD1 (5 bases). Germline-derived CDR1 and CDR2 are KGHSH and LQKENI. The CDR3 covers 12 residues. V dropped 6 bases and J dropped 3 bases, with 8 bases sitting between them. The CDR3 DNA sequence: TGTGCCAGCTCGACAGACCACTATGGCTACACCTTC. Amino acid sequence: CASSTDHYGYTF. Full variable domain (remainder filled in from reference TRBV18 and TRBJ1-2): NAGVMQNPRHLVRRRGQEARLRCSPMKGHSHVYWYRQLPEEGLKFMVYLQKENIIDESGMPKERFSAEFPKEGPSILRIQQVVRGDSAAYFCASSTDHYGYTFGSGTRLTVV.

The chain uses TRBV9 and TRBJ1-6; the match to TRBD1 covers 7 bases. CDR3 length: 14 amino acids. V dropped 4 bases and J dropped 6; count of bases not matched to a gene: 4. Germline-derived CDR1 and CDR2 are SGDLS and YYNGEE. The CDR3 sequence is CASSPQGTNSPLHF. CDR3 coding DNA: TGTGCCAGCAGCCCACAGGGGACTAATTCACCCCTCCACTTT. Full variable domain (rest looked up from reference TRBV9 and TRBJ1-6): DSGVTQTPKHLITATGQRVTLRCSPRSGDLSVYWYQQSLDQGLQFLIQYYNGEERAKGNILERFSAQQFPDLHSELNLSSLELGDSALYFCASSPQGTNSPLHFGNGTRLTVT.

The chain employs TRBV19 and TRBJ2-2; no definite D call. This CDR3 contains 13 residues. V gave up 2 bases and J gave up 5 bases, with 6 bases separating them. Germline CDR1 is LNHDA and CDR2 is SQIVND (reference sequence). The DNA of the CDR3 is TGTGCCAGTAGTATAATCGGTACCGGGGAGCTGTTTTTT. It specifies CASSIIGTGELFF.

The chain links TRBV29-1 to TRBJ2-7; 7 positions agree with TRBD2. This CDR3 is built from 13 residues. V lost 1 base, J lost 3 bases, and 3 bases stayed unmatched. Germline V gene data show CDR1 as SQVTM and CDR2 as ANQGSEA. The CDR3 DNA reads TGCAGCGTTGAAGGCGGGAGCGACTACGAGCAGTACTTC. This gives the protein CSVEGGSDYEQYF.

This chain links TRBV5-1 with TRBJ2-6, with D perhaps TRBD1 (5 bases). The CDR3 totals 15 residues. The ends were cut back, 4 bases at V and 2 bases at J, with 10 bases in the middle. Germline-derived CDR1 and CDR2 are SGHRS and YFSETQ. The CDR3 here is CASSPGSAGANVLTF. DNA for the CDR3: TGCGCCAGCAGCCCAGGGTCCGCTGGGGCCAACGTCCTGACTTTC.

This clone was counted between two and nine times. The J gene is TRBJ1-1, the V gene TRBV7-3; 11 nucleotides line up with TRBD1. Trimming cost V 5 bases and J 5 bases; bases outside gene matches: 4. The CDR3 contains 14 residues. CDR1 is SGHTA and CDR2 is FQGTGA in the germline V gene. The CDR3 here is CASSKGTGGTEAFF. The CDR3 DNA is TGTGCCAGCAGCAAAGGGACAGGGGGGACTGAAGCTTTCTTT.

This clone appeared a few times. The V and J genes are TRBV5-1 and TRBJ1-2; 9 nucleotides align to TRBD1. Unmatched junction bases numbered 14, after V lost 4 bases and J lost 4 bases. Germline V gene sequence: CDR1 SGHRS, CDR2 YFSETQ. This CDR3 has 17 residues. Here the CDR3 reads CASSPITGTGRFYGYTF. CDR3 coding DNA: TGCGCCAGCAGCCCAATTACCGGGACAGGGCGATTCTATGGCTACACCTTC.

The J gene is TRBJ2-1, the V gene TRBV19; 8 bases are shared with TRBD1. This CDR3 has 15 residues. CDR1 is LNHDA and CDR2 is SQIVND in the germline V gene (reference sequence). V shed 2 bases and J 8 bases; nucleotides not matched to a gene: 8. DNA of the CDR3: TGTGCCAGTAGTATAAGTGCCCAGGGGGCCTATGAGCAGTTCTTC. Its protein is CASSISAQGAYEQFF.

The chain joins TRBV7-2 to TRBJ2-2; 8 nucleotides align to TRBD1. This CDR3 region has 16 residues. Trimming at V came to 4 bases and at J to 4 bases, leaving 8 bases not matched to a gene. Germline lookup yields CDR1 SGHTA and CDR2 FQGNSA. The CDR3 spells CASSSGQGRSTGELFF. The CDR3 bases are TGTGCCAGCAGCTCCGGACAGGGTCGTAGCACCGGGGAGCTGTTTTTT.

This chain joins TRBV2 and TRBJ1-6; 9 nucleotides agree with TRBD1. CDR3 length: 13 residues. The J segment lost 7 bases and the V segment lost 6 bases, leaving 1 base of the junction unmatched. Germline V gene data show CDR1 as SNHLY and CDR2 as FYNNEI. The CDR3 region has the DNA TGTGCCAGCAGGGGACAGGGAAATTCACCCCTCCACTTT. As protein: CASRGQGNSPLHF.

This chain uses TRBV4-3 with TRBJ1-2; 9 nucleotides align to TRBD1. CDR3 size: 15 residues. Germline trimming cut 2 bases from V and 5 bases from J; bases unmatched to any gene: 6. Germline V gene lookup returns CDR1 LGHNA and CDR2 YSLEER. CDR3 coding DNA: TGCGCCAGCAGCCAAAGTGGACAGGGGACGTATGGCTACACCTTC. It translates to CASSQSGQGTYGYTF.